This is a list of T cell receptor beta chains from one sample in a study of regulatory T cells in long-lasting Graves disease. TCRdb independently ran MiXCR on the multiplex PCR reads; one entry per CDR3 protein. The data hold around 470,000 distinct CDR3 sequences, with around 13% observed a single time. These data are also associated with another study on T cells in Graves' hyperthyroidism and ophthalmopathy.

Sequencing was performed on peripheral blood mononuclear cells (PBMCs), taken at new diagnosis, from a patient treated with antithyroid drugs. These receptors were obtained from a woman aged 50 to 60 with Graves disease. Each CDR3 is given with its conserved first and last residue. D genes are given only for firm matches. Expanded clones get a size class; other rows say once, few or many, or leave the size out.

CDR3nt,CDR3aa,v_gene,abundance,d_gene,j_gene
TGCGCCAGCAGCTTGGCCGTGGCAGTGTATGGCTACACCTTC,CASSLAVAVYGYTF,TRBV5-1,many,NA,TRBJ1-2
TGTGCCTCGCCTCCCGAGCGGGGAGAGATTGAGAATGAGCAGTTCTTC,CASPPERGEIENEQFF,TRBV7-6,NA,TRBD2,TRBJ2-1
TGTGCCACCAACACCGGGACAGGGAGGAATGAGCAGTTCTTC,CATNTGTGRNEQFF,TRBV24-1,NA,TRBD1,TRBJ2-1
TGTGCCAGCAGCCAAGATATCAGGGGGGGTCAGCCCCAGCATTTT,CASSQDIRGGQPQHF,TRBV3-1,many,TRBD1,TRBJ1-5
TGTGCCAGCTCACCACCCTCCCTAGCTGATACGCAGTATTTT,CASSPPSLADTQYF,TRBV18,many,NA,TRBJ2-3
TGTGCCAGCAGCTTAATGGACGGGAGTTTCAATACGCAGTATTTT,CASSLMDGSFNTQYF,TRBV7-6,many,NA,TRBJ2-3
TGTGCCAGCAGCTTAGGGGTGGATTACGCCTACGAGCAGTACTTC,CASSLGVDYAYEQYF,TRBV7-8,few,NA,TRBJ2-7
TGTGCCAGCAGCCCCACTGCGGGACCCCTCTACGAGCAGTACTTC,CASSPTAGPLYEQYF,TRBV7-3,many,NA,TRBJ2-7
TGTGCCAGCAGGGATGACAATGAGCAGTTCTTC,CASRDDNEQFF,TRBV2,many,NA,TRBJ2-1
TGTGCCAGCAGCCAACACGAAAGGGGGAGCGCAGATACGCAGTATTTT,CASSQHERGSADTQYF,TRBV3-1,many,NA,TRBJ2-3
TGCGCCAGCAGCTTGAGCGGGGCAGACTTTCTAGAGACCCAGTACTTC,CASSLSGADFLETQYF,TRBV5-1,few,TRBD2,TRBJ2-5
TGTGCCAGCAGCCAAGGACTCCAGGGGGCCGAAGAGACCCAGTACTTC,CASSQGLQGAEETQYF,TRBV14,NA,TRBD1,TRBJ2-5
TGTGCCAGCAGTACCTTGTACGAGCAGTACTTC,CASSTLYEQYF,TRBV27,many,NA,TRBJ2-7
TGTGCCAGCAGACAGACAGGGATGGTGTGGGGCAATCAGCCCCAGCATTTT,CASRQTGMVWGNQPQHF,TRBV28,many,TRBD1,TRBJ1-5
TGCAGCGTTGAATTTGGCCTAGATACGCAGTATTTT,CSVEFGLDTQYF,TRBV29-1,NA,NA,TRBJ2-3
TGTGCCAGCAGCGTAGGTGGGGCACCCTACGAGCAGTACTTC,CASSVGGAPYEQYF,TRBV9,NA,NA,TRBJ2-7
TGTGCCAGCTCACCACCAGGGGGCATGGGGACTGAAGCTTTCTTT,CASSPPGGMGTEAFF,TRBV18,many,TRBD1,TRBJ1-1
TGTGCCACCACTCCAGACCCCCTCTACGAGCAGTACTTC,CATTPDPLYEQYF,TRBV28,few,NA,TRBJ2-7
TGTGCCAGCAGCCAAGTAGCGGGAGTACTCAATGATCAGTTCTTC,CASSQVAGVLNDQFF,TRBV14,NA,TRBD2,TRBJ2-1
TGTGCCAGCAGCCGTAACAGGGGGCCCTACGAGCAGTACTTC,CASSRNRGPYEQYF,TRBV13,NA,TRBD1,TRBJ2-7
TGCAGCGTTGAACCTCCCCCCAGGGCTAGCGGGAGGCCAAATTACAATGAGCAGTTCTTC,CSVEPPPRASGRPNYNEQFF,TRBV29-1,few,TRBD2,TRBJ2-1
TGTGCCAGCAGTGAGGCAGGGTTCGACGCAATGCTGTTTTTT,CASSEAGFDAMLFF,TRBV25-1,NA,NA,TRBJ1-4
TGTGCCAGCAGCCTCTGGCGAGGTGACAGGGGGTACCAAGAGACCCAGTACTTC,CASSLWRGDRGYQETQYF,TRBV5-5,few,TRBD1,TRBJ2-5
TGTGCCAGTACTCGGTGGTCCAGGGATCGAAACAATGAGCAGTTCTTC,CASTRWSRDRNNEQFF,TRBV19,NA,NA,TRBJ2-1
TGTGCCTGGAGTCCATCCCCAGGGGTGGGATTCTATGGCTACACCTTC,CAWSPSPGVGFYGYTF,TRBV30,many,NA,TRBJ1-2
TGTGCCAGCGCCGCGGACGCTAATGAAAAACTGTTTTTT,CASAADANEKLFF,TRBV7-2,many,NA,TRBJ1-4
TGCGCCAGCACTGATAGGGGACTATTCTATTACGAGCAGTACTTC,CASTDRGLFYYEQYF,TRBV10-2,NA,TRBD2,TRBJ2-7
TGTGCCAGCTCACCACCCGGGCCAGGGGGCACCGGGGAGCTGTTTTTT,CASSPPGPGGTGELFF,TRBV18,NA,TRBD1,TRBJ2-2
TGCGCCAGCAGCGACAGGGACAGGGGGGGCTACAATGAGCAGTTCTTC,CASSDRDRGGYNEQFF,TRBV5-1,few,TRBD1,TRBJ2-1
TGTGCCACCAGTGATGGTGCCCCTTCCTATGGCTACACCTTC,CATSDGAPSYGYTF,TRBV24-1,few,NA,TRBJ1-2
TGTGCCAGCAGGGAGACCGGGACCACCACCGAGACCCAGTACTTC,CASRETGTTTETQYF,TRBV25-1,few,NA,TRBJ2-5
TGTGCCAGCAGTGAGAGGATAGGGACAATCTACGAGCAGTACTTC,CASSERIGTIYEQYF,TRBV6-1,few,NA,TRBJ2-7
TGTGCCAGCAGTCGCGGCTCCCACTACGAGCAGTACTTC,CASSRGSHYEQYF,TRBV6-1,many,NA,TRBJ2-7
TGTGCCACCTTAGGAGGGGGCCCCCTCTCTGGGGCCAACGTCCTGACTTTC,CATLGGGPLSGANVLTF,TRBV28,NA,NA,TRBJ2-6
TGTGCCAGCACCGGACTATCGGCCTACAATGAGCAGTTCTTC,CASTGLSAYNEQFF,TRBV6-1,NA,NA,TRBJ2-1
TGTGCCAGCAGCCGCCACCCGGGACTATCCTACAATGAGCAGTTCTTC,CASSRHPGLSYNEQFF,TRBV3-1,few,TRBD2,TRBJ2-1
TGTGCCAGCAGCTTACATGGGGGGGCACCTACCACAGATACGCAGTATTTT,CASSLHGGAPTTDTQYF,TRBV11-2,many,NA,TRBJ2-3
TGTGCCAGCAGCCACAGAGGGGACAGGTACTACGAGCAGTACTTC,CASSHRGDRYYEQYF,TRBV7-8,NA,TRBD1,TRBJ2-7
TGTGCCAGCAGTTTAAGGAATTTGGCGGGAGCGGGAGATACGCAGTATTTT,CASSLRNLAGAGDTQYF,TRBV28,NA,TRBD2,TRBJ2-3
TGTGCCAGCAGCCAAGAGGTGGAGAGGGCCCGGCAGTACTTC,CASSQEVERARQYF,TRBV3-1,NA,NA,TRBJ2-7
TGTGCCAGCAGCCTGAAAGCGGAAGGAGGCACAGATACGCAGTATTTT,CASSLKAEGGTDTQYF,TRBV7-3,many,NA,TRBJ2-3
TGTGCCAGCAGTAAGGGACAGGGAACCAATGAGCAGTTCTTC,CASSKGQGTNEQFF,TRBV6-1,NA,TRBD1,TRBJ2-1
TGTGCCAGCAGCTACCGACAGGGGAGTGGTGGCTACACCTTC,CASSYRQGSGGYTF,TRBV3-1,few,TRBD1,TRBJ1-2
TGCGCCAGCAGCTTCGGGTGGACTAGCGGCAACAATGAGCAGTTCTTC,CASSFGWTSGNNEQFF,TRBV5-1,many,TRBD2,TRBJ2-1
TGCGCCAGCAGCACGGGACTAGCGGGAATAGATACGCAGTATTTT,CASSTGLAGIDTQYF,TRBV10-1,NA,TRBD2,TRBJ2-3
TGTGCCAGCAGTTTTCGTCAGGGGGCGCGCACTGAAGCTTTCTTT,CASSFRQGARTEAFF,TRBV27,many,TRBD1,TRBJ1-1
TGTGCCAGCAGCGTAGCCCCTAGCCAAGGGGCAGATACGCAGTATTTT,CASSVAPSQGADTQYF,TRBV9,NA,NA,TRBJ2-3
TGTGCCTGGAATAAGGGAACTCCCTACGAGCAGTACTTC,CAWNKGTPYEQYF,TRBV30,NA,NA,TRBJ2-7
TGTGCCAGCAGTTTATTCATGGGGGTCGGGGAGACCCAGTACTTC,CASSLFMGVGETQYF,TRBV28,many,NA,TRBJ2-5
TGCGCCAGCAGCCCGCGTCTGGCCCTTGGGTTAACTGGCACTGAAGCTTTCTTT,CASSPRLALGLTGTEAFF,TRBV4-1,few,NA,TRBJ1-1
TGTGCCAGCAGCTTCGCGACAGCGATTAACACCGGGGAGCTGTTTTTT,CASSFATAINTGELFF,TRBV7-3,NA,NA,TRBJ2-2
TGCGCCAGCAGCCACCGACTAGCGATTAATTACGAGCAGTACTTC,CASSHRLAINYEQYF,TRBV4-1,once,TRBD2,TRBJ2-7